This is a list of T cell receptor beta chains from one sample in a study of T cell changes during pregnancy in multiple sclerosis. Method: immunoSEQ multiplex PCR; TCRdb's copy keeps in-frame clones and lacks some. The repertoire holds over 45,000 clones, with more than 90% as singletons. Source: CD8+ T cells from peripheral blood mononuclear cells, taken after pregnancy. The receptors were sampled from a female donor with multiple sclerosis, enrolled in a pregnancy study. The CDR3 runs from the conserved cysteine through the conserved F or W. D genes are given only for firm matches. The size entry is marked missing in some rows and otherwise reads once, few, many or a size class.

V gene,clone size,D gene,J gene,CDR3 protein,CDR3 DNA
TRBV7-2,NA,TRBD1,TRBJ1-3,CASSLAGQGPAGSGNTIYF,TGTGCCAGCAGCTTAGCGGGACAGGGGCCCGCCGGGTCCGGAAACACCATATATTTT
TRBV7-8,NA,NA,TRBJ2-4,CASSFTRLNLIKNIQYF,TGTGCCAGCAGCTTCACTCGCCTCAACCTAATAAAAAACATTCAGTACTTC
TRBV6-5,few,NA,TRBJ1-1,CASSYSPYPPEAFF,TGTGCCAGCAGTTACTCCCCCTATCCCCCTGAAGCTTTCTTT
TRBV2,NA,NA,TRBJ2-7,CASSEGRLSYEQYF,TGTGCCAGCAGTGAAGGGAGACTGAGCTACGAGCAGTACTTC
TRBV7-9,NA,TRBD1,TRBJ1-1,CASSWGQLSPLPAEAFF,TGTGCCAGCAGCTGGGGACAGCTCAGCCCCCTCCCTGCTGAAGCTTTCTTT
TRBV27,NA,TRBD1,TRBJ2-7,CASSLGDRAYEQYF,TGTGCCAGCAGTTTAGGGGACAGGGCCTACGAGCAGTACTTC
TRBV19,NA,NA,TRBJ1-5,CASSISDTPEPQHF,TGTGCCAGTAGTATCTCGGACACACCTGAGCCCCAGCATTTT
TRBV5-1,NA,NA,TRBJ2-7,CASPRAESSYEQYF,TGCGCCAGCCCCAGGGCAGAGAGCTCCTACGAGCAGTACTTC
TRBV30,NA,NA,TRBJ2-6,CAWASSGANVLTF,TGTGCCTGGGCTAGTTCTGGGGCCAACGTCCTGACTTTC
TRBV27,NA,TRBD2,TRBJ2-3,CASRSATSDEDTQYF,TGTGCCAGCAGGTCAGCGACTAGCGATGAAGATACGCAGTATTTT
TRBV4-3,NA,TRBD1,TRBJ1-4,CASSQEGTGKEKLFF,TGCGCCAGCAGCCAAGAAGGGACAGGGAAGGAAAAACTGTTTTTT
TRBV11-1,NA,TRBD1,TRBJ1-2,CASSLSAGGRYGYTF,TGTGCCAGCAGCTTGAGCGCAGGGGGCCGGTATGGCTACACCTTC